One and the same sample provided the 20 T cell receptor beta chains below, sequenced in a study of regulatory T cells in long-lasting Graves disease. Time point of the sample: newly diagnosed GD, antithyroid drugs for less than 3 months. Making the TCR library involved RNA that had been extracted from PBMCs. Building of the TCR beta libraries involved iRepertoire HTBI primers and Arm-PCR of CDR3 regions. TCRdb fed the multiplex PCR reads into MiXCR, producing one record per CDR3 protein. The sample yields about 620,000 distinct CDR3 sequences, 16% seen once. These data also formed part of another study, on T cells in Graves' hyperthyroidism and ophthalmopathy.

This sample comprised peripheral blood mononuclear cells (PBMCs), obtained at new diagnosis, from a patient treated with antithyroid drugs. The receptors here all came from a woman in her 30s with Graves disease.

The chain uses TRBV27 and TRBJ1-6, with D perhaps TRBD1 (5 bases). This CDR3 region has 17 residues. V lost 2 bases, J lost 9 bases, and 20 bases lay in between. Germline lookup yields CDR1 MNHEY and CDR2 SMNVEV (reference sequence). The CDR3 protein is CASSLRPEPGLGSPLHF. CDR3 bases: TGTGCCAGCAGTTTACGGCCCGAACCGGGGCTGGGTTCACCCCTCCACTTT.

This clonotype was seen a handful of times. A clone one base away is much larger, so this may be a read error. V gene TRBV12-3 or TRBV12-4 combines with J gene TRBJ2-3; possible D gene TRBD2, 6 bases. This CDR3 is built from 15 residues. V was shortened by 5 bases and J by 3 bases, with 15 bases between the two germline ends. The CDR3 region is CASSNLVGGTDTQYF. For the CDR3, the DNA is TGTGCCAGCAGTAATCTAGTGGGAGGAACAGATACGCAGTATTTT.

This clonotype was recorded a few times. CDR3: CASSPDPYLTKNIQYF. The CDR3 DNA reads TGTGCCAGCAGCCCAGACCCTTATTTGACCAAAAACATTCAGTACTTC. The chain combines TRBV9 with TRBJ2-4; D call uncertain. Trimming removed 4 bases at V and 2 bases at J, with 16 bases between. Germline V CDR1 and CDR2: SGDLS, YYNGEE. The CDR3 totals 16 residues.

Turning to this clonotype: This could be a read error, since a much larger clone is one nucleotide away. V gene TRBV11-2 combines with J gene TRBJ2-3; no definite D call. CDR1 and CDR2 (germline): SGHAT, FQNNGV. The CDR3 has 15 residues. In DNA form, the CDR3 reads TGTGCCAGCAGCTTAGATAGAGAGTCCACAGATGCGCAGTATTTT. Translation: CASSLDRESTDAQYF.

This clonotype was recorded many times. The V call is TRBV12-3 or TRBV12-4, the J call TRBJ1-4, with 7 nucleotides matching TRBD1. The V and J ends lost 5 bases and 7 bases, in that order; junction bases with no gene match: 10. The CDR3 totals 15 residues. The CDR3 bases are TGTGCCAGCAGTAAGACAGGGATTGGCGGTGAAAAACTGTTTTTT. Translating gives CASSKTGIGGEKLFF.

This clonotype was observed many times. V is TRBV28 and J is TRBJ2-2, with 9 bases that match TRBD2. The CDR3 length is 16 residues. From germline, CDR1 is MDHEN and CDR2 SYDVKM. The V gene end was trimmed by 1 base and the J gene end by 6 bases; junction bases not matched to a gene: 6. The CDR3 nucleotides are TGTGCCAGCAGTTTATACATAGCGGGAGCCCCCGGGGAGCTGTTTTTT. As protein: CASSLYIAGAPGELFF.

The chain combines TRBV9 with TRBJ1-5; D might be TRBD1 (5 bases). The CDR3 runs 14 residues. CDR1 and CDR2 from the germline V gene are SGDLS and YYNGEE. V lost 5 bases to trimming and J lost 6 bases, with 15 bases between them. This CDR3 is CASSTPRDPQPQHF. The CDR3 DNA reads TGTGCCAGCAGTACCCCAAGGGACCCTCAGCCCCAGCATTTT.

For this clonotype: A much larger clonotype is one base distant, so this may be a read error. V is TRBV6-9 and J is TRBJ1-2; weak D call: TRBD1 (6 bases). Germline V gene sequence: CDR1 MNHGY, CDR2 SVAAGI. The CDR3 runs to 15 residues. The CDR3 DNA is TGTGCCAGCAGTTACAGCAGGGGCGGTAACCATGGCTACACCTTC. This codes for CASSYSRGGNHGYTF.

This clonotype has at least ten counts. The chain couples TRBV5-1 to TRBJ2-7; no definite D call. The ends were cut back, 4 bases at V and 3 bases at J, with 14 bases in the middle. This CDR3 comprises 14 residues. Germline-derived CDR1 and CDR2 are SGHRS and YFSETQ. The CDR3 DNA is TGCGCCAGCAGCGCCTCATCCCATCTCTACGAGCAGTACTTC. Translation gives CASSASSHLYEQYF. The whole variable domain, filled in from reference TRBV5-1 and TRBJ2-7, reads KAGVTQTPRYLIKTRGQQVTLSCSPISGHRSVSWYQQTPGQGLQFLFEYFSETQRNKGNFPGRFSGRQFSNSRSEMNVSTLELGDSALYLCASSASSHLYEQYFGPGTRLTVT.

The table lists this clonotype with many counts. The chain has TRBV28 and TRBJ1-4; possibly TRBD1 for D (5 bases). V lost 8 bases and J lost 2, with 9 bases in between. Germline V gives CDR1 MDHEN, CDR2 SYDVKM. The CDR3 extends over 13 amino acids. In nucleotides, the CDR3 is TGTGCCAGCGCGGGGGAGACTAATGAAAAACTGTTTTTT. Protein product: CASAGETNEKLFF.

This clonotype was counted a single time. V gene TRBV5-1 combines with J gene TRBJ2-4, with D perhaps given as TRBD1 or TRBD2 (5 bases each). The V end was cut by 0 bases, the J end by 7 bases, with 14 bases between. The CDR3 is made up of 15 amino acids. Germline-derived CDR1 and CDR2 are SGHRS and YFSETQ. CDR3 in DNA: TGCGCCAGCAGCTTGGAAACCGGGGCTTGGAACATTCAGTACTTC. This codes for CASSLETGAWNIQYF. Combining the CDR3 with reference TRBV5-1 and TRBJ2-4 gives the whole variable domain KAGVTQTPRYLIKTRGQQVTLSCSPISGHRSVSWYQQTPGQGLQFLFEYFSETQRNKGNFPGRFSGRQFSNSRSEMNVSTLELGDSALYLCASSLETGAWNIQYFGAGTRLSVL.

This clonotype was counted only a few times. The chain employs TRBV7-9 and TRBJ2-3; D is undetermined. V was clipped by 5 bases and J by 2 bases, with 17 bases between them. The CDR3 spans 16 residues. Germline V lookup: CDR1 SEHNR, CDR2 FQNEAQ (reference sequence). CDR3 residues: CASSPEAIVLTDTQYF. CDR3 DNA sequence: TGTGCCAGCAGCCCAGAGGCTATTGTGCTCACAGATACGCAGTATTTT.

The chain has TRBV6-4 and TRBJ1-3; unclear D gene. The germline V and J ends were trimmed by 4 bases and 3 bases, with 13 bases remaining between them. This CDR3 has 15 amino acids. From germline, CDR1 is MRHNA and CDR2 SNTAGT. The chain's CDR3 is CASSGLKGGGNTIYF. CDR3 coding DNA: TGTGCCAGCAGTGGATTAAAGGGAGGTGGAAACACCATATATTTT.

Remarks on this clonotype: Possible read error: a much larger clone is one base away. No conserved phenylalanine or tryptophan is present at the end of the CDR3, so a read error is the likely explanation. V is TRBV5-1 and J is TRBJ1-1; D is undetermined. V shed 1 base and J shed 7 bases, with 14 bases lying between them. CDR1 is SGHRS, CDR2 YFSETQ, per germline. The CDR3 is 14 amino acids. The CDR3, as DNA: TGCGCCAGCAGCTTGACACAAGGGCGTGGTGAAGCTTTCGTT. This codes for CASSLTQGRGEAFV.

This clonotype has just a few counts. The genes are TRBV28 and TRBJ1-4, with 9 bases identical to TRBD1. Germline V gene sequence: CDR1 MDHEN, CDR2 SYDVKM. The J segment lost 9 bases and the V segment lost 6 bases, leaving 8 bases of the junction unmatched. The CDR3 covers 14 residues. This CDR3 is CASSSGTGTKKLFF. In nucleotides, the CDR3 is TGTGCCAGCAGCTCCGGGACAGGGACAAAAAAACTGTTTTTT.

The V call is TRBV5-1, the J call TRBJ2-2; D may be TRBD2 (5 bases). Germline CDR1 is SGHRS and CDR2 is YFSETQ. This CDR3 contains 15 residues. The germline V and J ends were trimmed by 2 bases and 0 bases, with 8 bases remaining between them. The CDR3 is CASSFSGSNTGELFF. CDR3 bases: TGCGCCAGCAGCTTCAGCGGTTCGAACACCGGGGAGCTGTTTTTT. The whole variable domain, filled in from reference TRBV5-1 and TRBJ2-2, reads KAGVTQTPRYLIKTRGQQVTLSCSPISGHRSVSWYQQTPGQGLQFLFEYFSETQRNKGNFPGRFSGRQFSNSRSEMNVSTLELGDSALYLCASSFSGSNTGELFFGEGSRLTVL.

V and J are TRBV20-1 and TRBJ2-7, with D perhaps TRBD2 (6 bases). The V gene lost 3 bases and the J gene lost 0 bases, with 9 bases spanning the gap. This CDR3 is built from 13 residues. The germline V gene encodes CDR1 DFQATT and CDR2 SNEGSKA (reference sequence). The CDR3 DNA sequence: TGCAGTGCTAGTCTAGCGCACTCCTACGAGCAGTACTTC. This codes for CSASLAHSYEQYF.

This clonotype came up many times. This chain joins TRBV28 and TRBJ1-5; 7 bases map to TRBD1. The CDR3 extends over 15 amino acids. Germline CDR1 is MDHEN and CDR2 is SYDVKM. The J segment lost 6 bases and the V segment lost 10 bases, leaving 15 bases of the junction unmatched. CDR3 sequence (DNA): TGTGCCACCAACCCGGGACGGGCAGGGGGTCAGCCCCAGCATTTT. It is translated as CATNPGRAGGQPQHF.

This clonotype came up many times. This chain connects TRBV12-3 or TRBV12-4 to TRBJ1-5; a possible D gene is TRBD1 (5 bases). This CDR3 region has 13 residues. Trimming took off 3 bases at V and 7 bases at J, with 10 bases between the two ends. This CDR3 is CASSFPGRQPQHF. In DNA, the CDR3 is TGTGCCAGCAGTTTTCCAGGGAGGCAGCCCCAGCATTTT.

The sample holds many counts of this clonotype. This sequence joins TRBV2 and TRBJ2-1; D remains unclear. CDR3 length equals 12 residues. Trimming cost V 4 bases and J 5 bases, with 6 bases left between them. Germline V gene lookup returns CDR1 SNHLY and CDR2 FYNNEI. The DNA of the CDR3 is TGTGCCAGCAGTGTTGGCAACAATGAGCAGTTCTTC. As protein: CASSVGNNEQFF.